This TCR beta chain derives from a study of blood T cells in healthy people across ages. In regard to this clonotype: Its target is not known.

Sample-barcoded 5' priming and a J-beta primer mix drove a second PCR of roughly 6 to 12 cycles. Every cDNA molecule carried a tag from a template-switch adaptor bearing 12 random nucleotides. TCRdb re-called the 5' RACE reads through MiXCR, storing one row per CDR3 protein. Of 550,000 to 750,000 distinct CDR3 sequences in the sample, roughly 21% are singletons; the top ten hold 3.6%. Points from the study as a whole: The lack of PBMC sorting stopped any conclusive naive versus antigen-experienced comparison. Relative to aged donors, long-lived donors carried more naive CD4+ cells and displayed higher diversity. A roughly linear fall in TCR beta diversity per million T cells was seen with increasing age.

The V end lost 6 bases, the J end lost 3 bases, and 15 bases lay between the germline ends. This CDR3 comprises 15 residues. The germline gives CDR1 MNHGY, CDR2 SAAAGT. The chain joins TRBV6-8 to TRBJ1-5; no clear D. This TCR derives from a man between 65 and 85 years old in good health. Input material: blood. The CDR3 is CASSSGRVLNQPQHF. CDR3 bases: TGTGCCAGCAGCTCTGGGCGAGTTCTCAATCAGCCCCAGCATTTT.